These 9 T cell receptor beta chains originate from one sample sequenced in a study of T-cell reconstitution after alpha-beta-depleted transplantation in children. As it was prepared, the TCRbeta library received unique molecular identifiers. TCRdb independently ran MiXCR on the PCR reads; one entry per CDR3 protein. The data hold about 610,000 distinct CDR3 sequences, with approximately 10% observed a single time. This specimen was PBMCs from the stem cell graft donor, taken from the stem cell graft. These receptors came from a human donor who donated a stem cell graft to a child with acute myeloid leukemia.

Many counts were recorded for this clonotype. V usage is TRBV20-1 and J usage is TRBJ2-5, with D unresolved. V was shortened by 1 base and J by 0 bases, with 6 bases between the two germline ends. The V gene's germline CDR1 is DFQATT and CDR2 SNEGSKA (reference sequence). The CDR3 has 13 residues. The CDR3 bases are TGCAGTGCTAGAGTTGTGCACCAAGAGACCCAGTACTTC. It yields the protein CSARVVHQETQYF.

This clonotype was seen many times. The chain carries TRBV20-1 and TRBJ1-6; the match to TRBD1 covers 8 bases. Germline CDR1 is DFQATT and CDR2 is SNEGSKA (reference sequence). Germline trimming cut 6 bases from V and 5 bases from J; bases unmatched to any gene: 9. CDR3 length: 15 amino acids. DNA for the CDR3: TGCAGTGCAAAGACAGGGGCGAACGATAATTCACCCCTCCACTTT. Translated: CSAKTGANDNSPLHF.

The table lists this clonotype with many counts. For the CDR3, the DNA is TGCAGTGCTCAACGGACTAGGACTACAACCGGGGAGCTGTTTTTT. Translation: CSAQRTRTTTGELFF. The gene calls are TRBV20-1 and TRBJ2-2; TRBD2 matches 7 bases. Losses at the gene ends were 5 bases for V and 5 bases for J; bases not matched to a gene: 11. CDR1 is DFQATT, CDR2 SNEGSKA, per germline (reference sequence). The CDR3 covers 15 residues.

This clonotype was seen many times. This rearrangement joins TRBV29-1 to TRBJ2-1; 7 bases are shared with TRBD1. With 5 bases clipped from V and 7 bases from J, the junction kept 2 bases outside the gene matches. The germline V gene has CDR1 SQVTM and CDR2 ANQGSEA. CDR3 size: 11 residues. The CDR3 region has the DNA TGCAGCGTTCCACAGGGGAATGAGCAGTTCTTC. It translates to CSVPQGNEQFF.

This chain uses TRBV20-1 with TRBJ2-7; 12 nucleotides match TRBD2. V was clipped by 5 bases and J by 5 bases; unmatched bases: 10. Germline CDR1 DFQATT, CDR2 SNEGSKA (reference sequence). This CDR3 spans 15 amino acids. The CDR3 region has the DNA TGCAGTGCTCAACTAGCGGGAGGAAATTTTGACGAGCAGTACTTC. Amino acid sequence: CSAQLAGGNFDEQYF.

This clonotype was seen at least ten times. Here the CDR3 omits its conserved ending phenylalanine or tryptophan, so a read error is the likely source. Because the CDR3's place on the DNA is in doubt, the DNA is left out and the CDR3 is given as listed by TCRdb. V and J are TRBV7-2 and TRBJ2-3; TRBD1 is taken as the D call from the table, unchecked against the DNA. Germline CDR1 SGHTA, CDR2 FQGNSA. The CDR3 contains 11 residues when both ends are counted. This CDR3 reads CASSFSGAAEL.

This clonotype was recorded once. The genes are TRBV5-6 and TRBJ2-7; 12 nucleotides agree with TRBD2. CDR1 SGHDT and CDR2 YYEEEE come from the germline V gene. The CDR3 loop spans 16 amino acids. V trimming: 3 bases; J trimming: 0 bases; junction bases outside the gene matches: 4. CDR3 protein: CASSSRTSGDSYEQYF. CDR3 sequence (DNA): TGTGCCAGCAGCTCCCGGACTAGCGGGGACTCCTACGAGCAGTACTTC.

This clonotype was observed many times. J is TRBJ2-3 and V is TRBV20-1; TRBD2 agrees at 11 bases. The CDR3 has 17 amino acids. CDR1 is DFQATT and CDR2 is SNEGSKA in the germline V gene (reference sequence). The V and J ends lost 0 bases and 1 base, in that order; junction bases with no gene match: 6. CDR3 protein: CSARDIAGGAGTDTQYF. Written as DNA, the CDR3 is TGCAGTGCTAGAGATATAGCGGGAGGGGCCGGCACAGATACGCAGTATTTT.

The chain uses TRBV19 and TRBJ1-5, with 12 bases aligning to TRBD1. This CDR3 contains 17 residues. The germline V gene encodes CDR1 LNHDA and CDR2 SQIVND (reference sequence). V gave up 4 bases and J gave up 2 bases; unmatched junction bases: 6. The CDR3 nucleotides read TGTGCCAGTAGTACTGGGACAGGGGGCGCGGGCAATCAGCCCCAGCATTTT. It encodes CASSTGTGGAGNQPQHF.